The TCR beta chain under discussion was sequenced for a study of CD8 T cells in Susac syndrome. The CDR3 runs 16 residues. The V gene's germline CDR1 is SGHRS and CDR2 YFSETQ. V dropped 1 base and J dropped 6 bases, with 19 bases sitting between them. Broader study findings: A relatively small number of individuals underwent TCR sequencing and HLA analysis.

High-throughput TCR beta sequencing covered peripheral CD8+ and CD4+ T cells. Both CD4+ and CD8+ T cells were negatively isolated, and TEMRA cells underwent FACS enrichment. About this clonotype: Its matching antigen is unknown.

After extraction with the RNeasy kit, about 0.5 to 1 ug of the RNA was reverse transcribed using random hexamers. The authors amplified TCR beta CDR3 across 54 Vbeta and 13 Jbeta using immunoSEQ multiplex PCR. A single record per CDR3 protein comes from TCRdb applying MiXCR to the immunoSEQ multiplex PCR reads. This sample has approximately 280,000 distinct CDR3 sequences, with more than 75% found just once. This chain links TRBV5-1 with TRBJ1-1; D is possibly TRBD1 (5 bases). Material: CD8+ T cells from PBMCs. The clonotype originates from a human donor with multiple sclerosis. The CDR3 DNA follows: TGCGCCAGCAGCTTGAGGTCGTGGGCCCGGGGGTCTGAAGCTTTCTTT. Its protein is CASSLRSWARGSEAFF.